This T cell receptor (beta chain) was captured by sequencing in a study of PD-1 blockade in classical Hodgkin lymphoma. Study-wide points: Those achieving complete response showed baseline diversity like newly diagnosed patients. Reports indicated that newly diagnosed patients had lower baseline TCR diversity than healthy donors did. CD4+ TCR diversity rose significantly by C4D1, and CD8+ TCR diversity did not.

Every patient relapsed after autologous stem cell transplantation, and brentuximab vedotin exposure varied. About this clone itself: Antigen specificity is unknown.

CDR3 length: 15 amino acids. The V gene's germline CDR1 is SNHLY and CDR2 FYNNEI. The J segment lost 6 bases and the V segment lost 3 bases, leaving 7 bases of the junction unmatched. TCRdb's copy holds only in-frame clones and misses some; the assay was immunoSEQ multiplex PCR. The sample records 60,000 or so clones, 90% being singletons. V and J are TRBV2 and TRBJ2-1, with 8 positions matching TRBD2. The clonotype was recovered from a human donor with classical Hodgkin lymphoma. The sample consisted of peripheral blood mononuclear cells (PBMCs), taken at baseline. Written as DNA, the CDR3 is TGTGCCAGCAGTGAGCTCGGACTAGCTGGCAATGAGCAGTTCTTC. The encoded protein is CASSELGLAGNEQFF.